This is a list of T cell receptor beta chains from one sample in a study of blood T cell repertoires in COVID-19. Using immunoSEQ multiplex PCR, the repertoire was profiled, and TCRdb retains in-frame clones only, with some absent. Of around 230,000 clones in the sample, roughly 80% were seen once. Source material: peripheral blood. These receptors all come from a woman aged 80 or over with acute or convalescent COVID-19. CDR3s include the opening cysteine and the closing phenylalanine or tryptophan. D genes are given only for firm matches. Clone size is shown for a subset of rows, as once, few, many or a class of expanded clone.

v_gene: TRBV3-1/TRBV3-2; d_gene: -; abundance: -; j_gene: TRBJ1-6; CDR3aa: CASSRRAGAGNSPLHF; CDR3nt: TGTGCCAGCAGCCGGAGAGCGGGGGCAGGCAATTCACCCCTCCACTTT
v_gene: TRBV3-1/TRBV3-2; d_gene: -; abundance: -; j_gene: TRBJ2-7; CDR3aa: CASSRSTGDYEQYF; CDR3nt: TGTGCCAGCAGCCGTTCGACAGGAGATTACGAGCAGTACTTC
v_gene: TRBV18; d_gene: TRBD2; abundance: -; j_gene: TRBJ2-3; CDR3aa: CASSPRTSGNTDTQYF; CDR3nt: TGTGCCAGCTCACCAAGGACTAGCGGTAACACAGATACGCAGTATTTT
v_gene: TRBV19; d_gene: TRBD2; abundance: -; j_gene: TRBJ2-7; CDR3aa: CASSIRLAENYEQYF; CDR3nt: TGTGCCAGTAGTATACGACTAGCAGAAAACTACGAGCAGTACTTC
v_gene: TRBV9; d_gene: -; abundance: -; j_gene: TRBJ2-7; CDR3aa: CASSVSPTGSQAYEQYF; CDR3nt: TGTGCCAGCAGCGTATCCCCAACAGGGTCCCAAGCCTACGAGCAGTACTTC
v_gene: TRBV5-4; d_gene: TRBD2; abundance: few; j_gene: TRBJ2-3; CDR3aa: CASSGRDRTDTQYF; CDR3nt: TGTGCCAGCAGCGGGAGGGATCGAACAGATACGCAGTATTTT
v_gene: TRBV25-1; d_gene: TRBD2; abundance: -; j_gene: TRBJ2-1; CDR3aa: CASSVGLANNEQFF; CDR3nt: TGTGCCAGCAGTGTCGGACTAGCGAACAATGAGCAGTTCTTC
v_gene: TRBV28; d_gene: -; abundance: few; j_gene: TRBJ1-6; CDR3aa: CASSLVGTLHF; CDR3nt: TGTGCCAGCAGCCTAGTAGGCACCCTCCACTTT
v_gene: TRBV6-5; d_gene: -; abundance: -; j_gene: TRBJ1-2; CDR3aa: CASRAGELSYTF; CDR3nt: TGTGCCAGCAGGGCGGGGGAACTAAGCTACACCTTC
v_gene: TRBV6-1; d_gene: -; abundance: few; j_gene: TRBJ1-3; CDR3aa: CASSEKGGNTIYF; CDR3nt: TGTGCCAGCAGTGAGAAGGGGGGAAACACCATATATTTT
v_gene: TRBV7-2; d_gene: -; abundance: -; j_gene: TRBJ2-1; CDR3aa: CASRPGTYNEQFF; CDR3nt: TGTGCCAGCAGACCCGGGACATACAATGAGCAGTTCTTC
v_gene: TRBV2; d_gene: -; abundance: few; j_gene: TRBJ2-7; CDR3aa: CASSGLHEQYF; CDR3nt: TGTGCCAGCAGTGGTCTCCACGAGCAGTACTTC
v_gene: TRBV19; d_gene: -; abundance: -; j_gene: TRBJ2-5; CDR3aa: CASSIAGGGGPPRETQYF; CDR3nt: TGTGCCAGTAGTATAGCGGGGGGCGGGGGCCCCCCCAGGGAGACCCAGTACTTC
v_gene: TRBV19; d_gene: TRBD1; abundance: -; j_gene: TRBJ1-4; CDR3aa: CASRKQGANEKLFF; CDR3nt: TGTGCCAGTAGGAAACAGGGGGCCAATGAAAAACTGTTTTTT
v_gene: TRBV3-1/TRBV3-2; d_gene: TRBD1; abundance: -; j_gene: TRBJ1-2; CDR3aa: CASSQVDRGPYGYTF; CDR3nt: TGTGCCAGCAGCCAAGTCGACAGGGGTCCCTATGGCTACACCTTC
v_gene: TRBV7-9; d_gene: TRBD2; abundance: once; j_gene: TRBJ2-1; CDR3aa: CASSLTGLAAYNEQFF; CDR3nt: TGTGCCAGCAGCTTAACGGGACTAGCGGCCTACAATGAGCAGTTCTTC
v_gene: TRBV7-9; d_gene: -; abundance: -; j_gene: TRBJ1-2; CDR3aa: CASSFPDKAQQPYGYTF; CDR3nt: TGTGCCAGCAGCTTTCCGGACAAGGCCCAGCAACCATATGGCTACACCTTC
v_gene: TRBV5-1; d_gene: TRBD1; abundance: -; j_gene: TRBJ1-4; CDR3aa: CASSLGRQGGNEKLFF; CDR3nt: TGCGCCAGCAGCTTGGGTAGACAGGGCGGTAATGAAAAACTGTTTTTT
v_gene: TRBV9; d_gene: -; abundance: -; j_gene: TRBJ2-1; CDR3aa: CASSVEEGSYNEQFF; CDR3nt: TGTGCCAGCAGCGTAGAGGAGGGCTCCTACAATGAGCAGTTCTTC
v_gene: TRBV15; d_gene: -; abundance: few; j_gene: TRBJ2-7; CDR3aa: CATSRDLYEQYF; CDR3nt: TGTGCCACCAGCAGAGATCTTTACGAGCAGTACTTC
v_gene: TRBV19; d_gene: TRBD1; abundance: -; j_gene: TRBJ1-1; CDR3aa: CASRGDRSRWTEAFF; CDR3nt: TGTGCCAGTAGGGGGGACAGGTCAAGGTGGACTGAAGCTTTCTTT
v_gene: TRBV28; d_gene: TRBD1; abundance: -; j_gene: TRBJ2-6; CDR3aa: CASRRTGAGANVLTF; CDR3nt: TGTGCCAGCAGGCGTACAGGGGCTGGGGCCAACGTCCTGACTTTC
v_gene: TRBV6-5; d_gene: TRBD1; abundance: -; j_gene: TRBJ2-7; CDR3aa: CASSPTDRGLYEQYF; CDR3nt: TGTGCCAGCAGTCCCACTGACAGGGGGCTTTACGAGCAGTACTTC
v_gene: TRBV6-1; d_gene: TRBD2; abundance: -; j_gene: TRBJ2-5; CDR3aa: CASSEVRRSGRALETQYF; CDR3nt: TGTGCCAGCAGTGAAGTGAGGCGTAGCGGGAGGGCCCTGGAGACCCAGTACTTC
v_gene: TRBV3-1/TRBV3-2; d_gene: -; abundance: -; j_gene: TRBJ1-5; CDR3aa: CASSLSGNSNQPQHF; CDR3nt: TGTGCCAGCAGCCTCAGCGGGAATAGCAATCAGCCCCAGCATTTT
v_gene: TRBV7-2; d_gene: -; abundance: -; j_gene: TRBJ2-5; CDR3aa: CASSPKAAQYF; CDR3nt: TGTGCCAGCAGCCCCAAGGCGGCCCAGTACTTC
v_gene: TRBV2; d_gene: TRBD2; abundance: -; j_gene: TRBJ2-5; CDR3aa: CASSELAGPRQETQYF; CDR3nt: TGTGCCAGCAGTGAACTAGCGGGACCTAGGCAAGAGACCCAGTACTTC
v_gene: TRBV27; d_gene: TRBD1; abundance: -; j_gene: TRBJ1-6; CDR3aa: CASSLSMTGKVSPLHF; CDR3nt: TGTGCCAGCAGTTTATCGATGACAGGGAAGGTGTCACCCCTCCACTTT
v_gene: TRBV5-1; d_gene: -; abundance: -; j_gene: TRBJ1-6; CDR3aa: CASSLAPADAANSPLHF; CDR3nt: TGCGCCAGCAGCTTGGCCCCGGCAGATGCGGCGAATTCACCCCTCCACTTT
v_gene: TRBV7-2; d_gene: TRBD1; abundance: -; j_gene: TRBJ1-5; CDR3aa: CASSRQGGGQPQHF; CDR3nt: TGTGCCAGCAGCAGACAGGGCGGCGGACAGCCCCAGCATTTT
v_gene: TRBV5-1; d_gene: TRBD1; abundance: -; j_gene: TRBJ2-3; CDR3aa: CASSFLQGAGDTQYF; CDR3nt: TGCGCCAGCAGCTTCCTACAGGGGGCAGGAGATACGCAGTATTTT
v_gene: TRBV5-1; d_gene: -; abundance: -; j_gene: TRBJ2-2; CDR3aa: CASSPGTSTGELFF; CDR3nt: TGCGCCAGCAGCCCGGGGACTTCCACCGGGGAGCTGTTTTTT
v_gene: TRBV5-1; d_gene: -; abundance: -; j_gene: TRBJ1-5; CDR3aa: CASSADSYSNQPQHF; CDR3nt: TGCGCCAGCAGCGCGGACAGTTATAGCAATCAGCCCCAGCATTTT
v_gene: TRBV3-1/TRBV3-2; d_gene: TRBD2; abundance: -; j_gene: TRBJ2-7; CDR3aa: CASSPTSGGSLYEQYF; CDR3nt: TGTGCCAGCAGCCCGACTAGCGGGGGCTCGCTCTACGAGCAGTACTTC
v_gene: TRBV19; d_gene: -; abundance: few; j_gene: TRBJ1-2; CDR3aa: CASSTRLESYGYTF; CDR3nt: TGTGCCAGTAGTACACGATTGGAGAGCTATGGCTACACCTTC